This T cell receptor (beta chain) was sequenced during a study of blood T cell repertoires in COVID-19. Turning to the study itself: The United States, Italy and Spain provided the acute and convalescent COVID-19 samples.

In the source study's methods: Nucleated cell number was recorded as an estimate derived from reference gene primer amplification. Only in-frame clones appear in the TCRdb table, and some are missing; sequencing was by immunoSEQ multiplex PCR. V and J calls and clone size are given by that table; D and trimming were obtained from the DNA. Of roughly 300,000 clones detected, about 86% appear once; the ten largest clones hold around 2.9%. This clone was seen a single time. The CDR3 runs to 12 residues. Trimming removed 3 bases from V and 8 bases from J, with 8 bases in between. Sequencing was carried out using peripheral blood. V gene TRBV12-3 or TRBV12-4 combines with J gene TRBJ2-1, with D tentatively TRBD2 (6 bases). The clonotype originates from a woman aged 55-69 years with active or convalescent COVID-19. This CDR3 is CASSLGGHEQFF. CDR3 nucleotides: TGTGCCAGCAGTTTGGGGGGACATGAGCAGTTCTTC.